This T cell receptor (beta chain) was sequenced during a study of PD-L1 blockade in urothelial cancer. Overall study: Patients commenced intravenous atezolizumab, 1,200 mg every 3 weeks, in the mid-2010s. At 6 weeks and at 3 weeks (second dose) after treatment start, blood was analyzed.

Findings of the study overall: When pretreatment blood TCR clonality was below the median, it predicted better survival.

Clones were read by immunoSEQ multiplex PCR, and TCRdb kept only the in-frame ones, dropping some. The sample contains about 14,000 clones, over 75% of which appear only once. Every patient provided from 1 to 8 samples, collected pretreatment and on-treatment. The CDR3 has 13 residues. After removal of 3 bases from V and 9 bases from J, the junction contained 10 bases not matched to a gene. The germline V gene encodes CDR1 SQVTM and CDR2 ANQGSEA. A word on this clone: Its cognate antigen is unknown.

The chain carries TRBV29-1 and TRBJ2-7; 8 positions agree with TRBD1. This sequence was found in an older man with urothelial cancer. This material consisted of PBMCs, taken around atezolizumab (anti-PD-L1) treatment. CDR3 amino acids: CSVDLGQGRVQYF. The CDR3 region has the DNA TGCAGCGTTGACCTAGGACAGGGTAGGGTGCAGTACTTC.